This TCR beta chain was captured in a study of T cells expressing NK-cell markers. Study as a whole: All TCR beta repertoires analysed originated from sorted CD3+CD56+NKG2C+, CD3+CD56+NKG2C- and CD3+CD56-NKG2C+ T cells. Among eight sequenced donors, seven carried HCMV seropositivity while one was seronegative. General study results and limits: The HCMV specificity of the expanded NKG2C+ T cell clones stayed unresolved.

In regard to this clonotype: No antigen is known for it.

TCRdb re-called the 5' RACE reads; every CDR3 protein appears as one record, without DNA. Its table lists 150,000 or so distinct CDR3 sequences. Germline V gene sequence: CDR1 SQVTM, CDR2 ANQGSEA. The CDR3 totals 13 residues. The chain is built from TRBV29-1 and TRBJ1-1; lacking DNA, the TRBD1 call made by TCRdb goes unchecked. The specimen sequenced was blood T cells: a sorted CD56 or NKG2C T cell subset, CD4+ or CD8+ T cells, or bulk PBMC T cells (not recorded which). The clonotype comes from a woman aged 18 to 75 in good health. CDR3 protein: CSGAGQVNTEAFF.